These 15 T cell receptor beta chains were sequenced from one sample in a study of CD8+CD57+ T cells in acquired aplastic anemia. Patients included in sequencing had previously demonstrated CD8+CD57+ cell expansion by flow cytometry. It was genomic DNA that served as the template for profiling TCR beta VDJ and CDR3. TCRdb used MiXCR to reprocess the reads, holding one entry per CDR3 protein. The sample carries about 200,000 distinct CDR3 sequences, more than 55% recorded once. Sequenced material: sorted CD4+, CD8+, or CD8+CD57+ T cells (not recorded which) from PBMCs. Source of these receptors: a human donor with aplastic anemia.

The gene calls are TRBV10-3 and TRBJ1-4; maybe TRBD1 (5 bases). The CDR3 length is 11 residues. CDR1 is ENHRY, CDR2 SYGVKD, per germline. The V end was cut by 10 bases, the J end by 8 bases, with 11 bases between. As DNA, the CDR3 is TGTGCCACCTGGGAGGGGGAAAAACTGTTTTTT. It translates to CATWEGEKLFF.

The chain uses TRBV6-1 and TRBJ1-6, with D unresolved. This CDR3 region has 13 residues. The V end was cut by 6 bases, the J end by 5 bases, with 8 bases between. Germline lookup yields CDR1 MNHNS and CDR2 SASEGT. CDR3 in DNA: TGTGCCAGCAGCAGCACAGATAATTCACCCCTCCACTTT. It codes for CASSSTDNSPLHF.

This clonotype was seen more than once but under ten times. The chain recombines TRBV2 with TRBJ1-2; D not certain. CDR1 and CDR2 from the germline V gene are SNHLY and FYNNEI. V was shortened by 3 bases and J by 5 bases, with 7 bases between the two germline ends. CDR3 length: 12 amino acids. CDR3 DNA: TGTGCCAGCAGTGATACGGGGTATGGCTACACCTTC. As protein: CASSDTGYGYTF.

For the CDR3, the DNA is TGTGCCAGCAGCTTAATTGAGGGGTACGAGCAGTACTTC. Protein: CASSLIEGYEQYF. This chain links TRBV7-8 with TRBJ2-7; the D gene could be TRBD1 or TRBD2 (5 bases each). Germline CDR1 SGHVS, CDR2 FQNEAQ. Trimming took off 2 bases at V and 4 bases at J, with 9 bases between the two ends. There are 13 residues in the CDR3.

The rearrangement uses TRBV2 and TRBJ2-2; 8 bases match TRBD1. The ends lost 1 base at V and 5 bases at J; junction bases unmatched: 3. Germline-derived CDR1 and CDR2 are SNHLY and FYNNEI. This CDR3 is 15 amino acids long. The CDR3 loop reads CASSEVRTGTGELFF. In nucleotides, the CDR3 is TGTGCCAGCAGTGAAGTACGGACAGGGACCGGGGAGCTGTTTTTT.

This chain joins TRBV7-3 and TRBJ2-1; 9 bases agree with TRBD2. CDR3 size: 17 residues. Germline V CDR1 and CDR2: SGHTA, FQGTGA. V lost 1 base, J lost 9 bases, and 13 bases stayed unmatched. The CDR3 coding sequence is TGTGCCAGCAGCTTAAGGGGGCGGGGGGGCTGGGTCAGTGAGCAGTTCTTC. It specifies CASSLRGRGGWVSEQFF.

In this sample, this clonotype turned up many times. The V gene is TRBV27, the J gene TRBJ1-6; D is uncertain. Looked up from germline, CDR1 is MNHEY and CDR2 is SMNVEV (reference sequence). Trimming took 2 bases from V and 7 from J, leaving 9 bases between them. The CDR3 consists of 14 residues. CDR3 bases: TGTGCCAGCAGTTTAGGAGGGTTCAATTCACCCCTCCACTTT. Its translation is CASSLGGFNSPLHF.

Points on this clonotype: Since a much larger clone is just one base distant, this may be a read error. J is TRBJ2-3 and V is TRBV7-9; 9 nucleotides line up with TRBD2. Trimming at V came to 2 bases and at J to 4 bases, leaving 7 bases not matched to a gene. The CDR3 sequence is 16 residues long. Germline V CDR1 and CDR2: SEHNR, FQNEAQ (reference sequence). CDR3 in DNA: TGTGCCAGCAGCTTAAGCGGGGGGCTCAGCGCAGATACGCAGTATTTT. Encoded protein: CASSLSGGLSADTQYF.

This clonotype was seen a handful of times. The V call is TRBV7-6, the J call TRBJ2-5, with 10 bases fitting TRBD1. V lost 5 bases, J lost 4 bases, and 4 bases stayed unmatched. Germline CDR1 reads SGHVS; CDR2 reads FNYEAQ. CDR3 length: 14 amino acids. CDR3 protein: CASSGRTGGETQYF. In nucleotides, the CDR3 is TGTGCCAGCAGCGGTAGGACAGGGGGAGAGACCCAGTACTTC.

This clonotype has only a few counts. The rearrangement joins TRBV10-3 to TRBJ1-6; D is unresolved. V dropped 3 bases and J dropped 9 bases, with 9 bases sitting between them. The CDR3 runs to 13 residues. The V gene's germline CDR1 is ENHRY and CDR2 SYGVKD. The CDR3 region is CAISDARSSPLHF. The CDR3 nucleotides are TGTGCCATCAGTGACGCGCGGAGTTCACCCCTCCACTTT.

The chain joins TRBV10-1 to TRBJ2-1; 13 bases are shared with TRBD2. This CDR3 comprises 20 residues. Germline V CDR1 and CDR2: WNHNN, SYGVQD (reference sequence). V trimming: 0 bases; J trimming: 0 bases; junction bases outside the gene matches: 8. CDR3 sequence (DNA): TGCGCCAGCAGTGAGTCCGGGACTAGCGGGAAGGGGACCTCCTACAATGAGCAGTTCTTC. This encodes CASSESGTSGKGTSYNEQFF.

V gene TRBV24-1 combines with J gene TRBJ2-3; D is unresolved. CDR1 is KGHDR, CDR2 SFDVKD, per germline. Deletions cut 9 bases from V and 0 bases from J, with 6 bases between. This CDR3 region has 12 residues. CDR3 loop: CATQSSTDTQYF. The CDR3 DNA sequence: TGTGCCACCCAAAGCAGCACAGATACGCAGTATTTT.

The chain is built from TRBV19 and TRBJ1-1; unclear D gene. V dropped 4 bases and J dropped 10 bases, with 13 bases sitting between them. Germline lookup yields CDR1 LNHDA and CDR2 SQIVND (reference sequence). The length of the CDR3 is 12 residues. The CDR3: CASSKGSVGAFF. DNA of the CDR3: TGTGCCAGTAGTAAAGGGTCCGTCGGAGCTTTCTTT. The entire variable domain, with the rest obtained from reference TRBV19 and TRBJ1-1, is as follows: DGGITQSPKYLFRKEGQNVTLSCEQNLNHDAMYWYRQDPGQGLRLIYYSQIVNDFQKGDIAEGYSVSREKKESFPLTVTSAQKNPTAFYLCASSKGSVGAFFGQGTRLTVV.

The chain is built from TRBV7-2 and TRBJ2-1, with TRBD2 matching over 9 bases. J gave up 8 bases and V 4 bases, and 6 bases lay outside the gene matches. Germline-derived CDR1 and CDR2 are SGHTA and FQGNSA. The CDR3 is made up of 14 amino acids. CDR3 amino acids: CASSSGLASDEQFF. CDR3 in DNA: TGTGCCAGCAGCTCAGGACTAGCGAGCGATGAGCAGTTCTTC.

This clonotype was seen a handful of times. The chain recombines TRBV5-1 with TRBJ2-1; D is unresolved. This CDR3 is built from 12 residues. CDR1 and CDR2 (germline): SGHRS, YFSETQ. With 0 bases removed from V and 8 bases from J, the gap between germline ends came to 6 bases. DNA for the CDR3: TGCGCCAGCAGCTTGGTTGCGGATGAGCAGTTCTTC. It codes for CASSLVADEQFF.